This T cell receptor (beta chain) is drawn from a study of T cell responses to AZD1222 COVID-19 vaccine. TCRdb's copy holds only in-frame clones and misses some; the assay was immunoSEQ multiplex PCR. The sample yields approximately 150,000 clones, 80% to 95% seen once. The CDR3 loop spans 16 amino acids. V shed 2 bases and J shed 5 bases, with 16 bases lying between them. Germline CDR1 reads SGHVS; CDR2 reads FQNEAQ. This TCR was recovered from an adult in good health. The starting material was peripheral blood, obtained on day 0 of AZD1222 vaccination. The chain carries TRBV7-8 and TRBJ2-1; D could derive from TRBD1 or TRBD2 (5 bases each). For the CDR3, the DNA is TGTGCCAGCAGCTTACGAACAGGACTTATCAACAATGAGCAGTTCTTC. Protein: CASSLRTGLINNEQFF.